The T cell receptor beta chain described here comes from a study of cytotoxic CD8 clonotypes in ibrutinib-treated CLL. Study overall: Partial response occurred in about 25 patients and complete response in 2; at median about 70 months, roughly 14 remained remitted and about 12 progressed.

Worth noting for this clone: As yet, its antigen is unknown.

General study findings and limits: Sustained-remission and progressing patients had unequal sampling times. At ibrutinib response, clonality increased, and at progression it declined back toward baseline.

Here immunoSEQ multiplex PCR was the method, and the copy in TCRdb shows in-frame clones only, minus some. The repertoire consists of around 140,000 clones, with 70% to 85% occurring once and the leading ten covering about 29%. The CDR3 has 14 amino acids. The V and J genes are TRBV21-1 and TRBJ1-3. TRBV21-1 is a pseudogene. The clonotype was recovered from a human donor with chronic lymphocytic leukemia. Sample: PBMCs, taken after 12 months of ibrutinib treatment. CDR3 DNA: TGTGCCAGCAGCCACATTACTTCTGGAAACACCATATATTTT. This gives the protein CASSHITSGNTIYF.